A selection of T cell receptor beta chains follows, all from one sample in a study of shared clonotypes between healthy human individuals. Only in-frame clones appear in the TCRdb table, and some are missing; sequencing was by immunoSEQ multiplex PCR. The sample comprises a few million clones, roughly 92% of which are singletons, and 0.37% rests with the top ten. The sequenced sample was naive CD4+ T cells from PBMCs. All receptors come from a man between 18 and 29 years old in good health. Some clones in this sample may be carry-over from other donors' samples. The CDR3 runs from the conserved cysteine through the conserved F or W. The D gene is left open where the match is weak. Where a row states a size, it is once, few, many or the class of an expanded clone; other rows omit it.

d_call,j_call,clone_size,v_call,cdr3_aa,cdr3_nt
NA,TRBJ2-1,NA,TRBV9,CASSPPIGSYNEQFF,TGTGCCAGCAGCCCACCTATAGGATCCTACAATGAGCAGTTCTTC
NA,TRBJ2-1,once,TRBV25-1,CASSSNYNEQFF,TGTGCCAGCAGTAGCAATTACAATGAGCAGTTCTTC
NA,TRBJ2-5,NA,TRBV11-2,CASSPGLETQYF,TGTGCCAGCAGCCCGGGGCTGGAGACCCAGTACTTC
NA,TRBJ2-6,NA,TRBV7-9,CASSLGAGSGANVLTF,TGTGCCAGCAGCTTAGGGGCCGGGTCTGGGGCCAACGTCCTGACTTTC
NA,TRBJ1-4,NA,TRBV5-4,CASSHMGVNEKLFF,TGTGCCAGCAGCCACATGGGGGTTAATGAAAAACTGTTTTTT
TRBD2,TRBJ2-7,once,TRBV29-1,CSVEWASGSSYEQYF,TGCAGCGTTGAATGGGCTAGCGGGTCCTCCTACGAGCAGTACTTC
TRBD1,TRBJ1-3,NA,TRBV2,CASSESRTGVGNTIYF,TGTGCCAGCAGTGAATCCCGGACAGGGGTTGGAAACACCATATATTTT
TRBD1,TRBJ2-5,NA,TRBV29-1,CSGGRQGETQYF,TGCAGCGGGGGCCGACAGGGAGAGACCCAGTACTTC
NA,TRBJ1-5,NA,TRBV28,CASSLIAQPQHF,TGTGCCAGCAGTTTAATTGCGCAGCCCCAGCATTTT
NA,TRBJ1-3,NA,TRBV28,CASSIDPNSGNTIYF,TGTGCCAGCAGTATCGACCCAAACTCTGGAAACACCATATATTTT
NA,TRBJ2-5,NA,TRBV9,CASSVGPPVETQYF,TGTGCCAGCAGCGTAGGGCCGCCCGTAGAGACCCAGTACTTC
NA,TRBJ1-3,NA,TRBV5-1,CASSPSGQPGNTIYF,TGCGCCAGCAGCCCCAGTGGACAGCCTGGAAACACCATATATTTT
TRBD1,TRBJ2-5,NA,TRBV28,CASSLGTGVQETQYF,TGTGCCAGCAGTCTCGGGACAGGGGTTCAAGAGACCCAGTACTTC
NA,TRBJ2-2,NA,TRBV7-9,CASSLAGADTGELFF,TGTGCCAGCAGCCTTGCCGGGGCGGACACCGGGGAGCTGTTTTTT
NA,TRBJ2-2,NA,TRBV10-1,CASREGVTGELFF,TGCGCCAGCAGGGAAGGGGTCACCGGGGAGCTGTTTTTT
NA,TRBJ2-2,NA,TRBV5-1,CASSLTQANTGELFF,TGCGCCAGCAGCTTGACACAGGCGAACACCGGGGAGCTGTTTTTT
TRBD2,TRBJ2-3,NA,TRBV5-1,CASSLVPPTSGADTQYF,TGCGCCAGCAGCTTGGTCCCCCCGACTAGCGGGGCAGATACGCAGTATTTT
NA,TRBJ2-2,NA,TRBV6-6,CASSYLGGSGELFF,TGTGCCAGCAGTTACTTAGGGGGGTCCGGGGAGCTGTTTTTT
NA,TRBJ1-1,few,TRBV28,CASSFGGGWMNTEAFF,TGTGCCAGCAGTTTCGGTGGGGGTTGGATGAACACTGAAGCTTTCTTT
NA,TRBJ2-2,NA,TRBV5-6,CASSFFFDTGELFF,TGTGCCAGCAGCTTTTTTTTCGACACCGGGGAGCTGTTTTTT
NA,TRBJ2-3,NA,TRBV4-2,CASSLRDFPRDTQYF,TGTGCCAGCAGCCTCCGGGACTTCCCTAGGGATACGCAGTATTTT
TRBD2,TRBJ2-1,NA,TRBV11-2,CASSLASGSVNEQFF,TGTGCCAGCAGCTTAGCTAGCGGGAGTGTAAATGAGCAGTTCTTC
TRBD1,TRBJ1-5,NA,TRBV4-1,CASSQPYRGRREPQHF,TGCGCCAGCAGCCAACCCTACAGGGGGCGCAGGGAGCCCCAGCATTTT
NA,TRBJ2-3,NA,TRBV7-3,CASSSHGPPGTDTQYF,TGTGCCAGCAGCTCACACGGACCTCCGGGTACAGATACGCAGTATTTT
NA,TRBJ1-3,NA,TRBV28,CASSLRTSGNTIYF,TGTGCCAGCAGTCTTAGAACCTCTGGAAACACCATATATTTT
NA,TRBJ1-2,NA,TRBV19,CASSSGTQGGYGYTF,TGTGCCAGTAGTAGCGGAACCCAGGGCGGCTATGGCTACACCTTC
TRBD1,TRBJ2-4,NA,TRBV19,CASNDQGAGNIQYF,TGTGCCAGTAACGACCAGGGGGCCGGAAACATTCAGTACTTC